A single sample gave rise to the 10 T cell receptor beta chains below, sequenced in a study of blood T cells in healthy people across ages. Together with a sample-barcoded 5' primer, a J-beta primer mix was included in a second PCR lasting 7 to 11 cycles. TCRdb reprocessed the 5' RACE reads with MiXCR, giving one entry per CDR3 protein. This table holds some 1.1 million distinct CDR3 sequences, more than 30% found once. The sequenced material came from blood. The receptors derive from a man in his late teens or twenties in good health.

This sequence joins TRBV20-1 and TRBJ1-4; D uncertain. There are 13 residues in the CDR3. Germline V CDR1 and CDR2: DFQATT, SNEGSKA (reference sequence). Trimming removed 6 bases at V and 4 bases at J, with 12 bases between. The CDR3 is CSATAEFNEKLFF. CDR3 coding DNA: TGCAGTGCAACAGCGGAGTTTAATGAAAAACTGTTTTTT.

This clonotype was seen a handful of times. The chain recombines TRBV5-1 with TRBJ1-2; the match to TRBD1 covers 7 bases. Trimming removed 1 base from V and 6 bases from J; junction bases left unmatched: 12. CDR1 and CDR2 from the germline V gene are SGHRS and YFSETQ. This CDR3 comprises 16 residues. The CDR3: CASSLTGQLKLDGYTF. CDR3 coding DNA: TGCGCCAGCAGCTTGACGGGACAGCTGAAACTCGATGGCTACACCTTC.

This clonotype was recorded a few times. This chain links TRBV5-1 with TRBJ2-1; tentatively, D is TRBD2 (6 bases). Per the germline V gene, CDR1 is SGHRS and CDR2 is YFSETQ. Trimming pared 3 bases from V and 4 bases from J, leaving 14 bases between. The CDR3 is 15 amino acids. CDR3 sequence: CASSSREALYNEQFF. The CDR3 DNA is TGCGCCAGCAGCTCCAGGGAGGCCCTTTACAATGAGCAGTTCTTC. Supplemented by reference TRBV5-1 and TRBJ2-1, the full variable domain reads KAGVTQTPRYLIKTRGQQVTLSCSPISGHRSVSWYQQTPGQGLQFLFEYFSETQRNKGNFPGRFSGRQFSNSRSEMNVSTLELGDSALYLCASSSREALYNEQFFGPGTRLTVL.

This clonotype was seen a few times. The CDR3 DNA reads TGTGCCAGCAGCTTAGCGGGAATTGCAACTAATGAAAAACTGTTTTTT. This translates into CASSLAGIATNEKLFF. V and J are TRBV7-2 and TRBJ1-4; D remains unclear. This CDR3 is built from 16 residues. The V gene's germline CDR1 is SGHTA and CDR2 FQGNSA. The V gene lost 0 bases and the J gene lost 0 bases, with 8 bases spanning the gap.

This clonotype turned up a few times. This chain connects TRBV12-5 to TRBJ1-1, with D uncertain. Germline V gene lookup returns CDR1 LGHNT and CDR2 FRNRAP. Trimming left V 2 bases short and J 2 bases short, with 6 bases between. This CDR3 is 13 amino acids long. For the CDR3, the DNA is TGTGCTAGTGGTTTGAGCACAAACACTGAAGCTTTCTTT. Its protein is CASGLSTNTEAFF.

In this sample, this clonotype turned up once. The rearrangement links TRBV4-3 to TRBJ1-1; D not resolved. The ends were cut back, 4 bases at V and 3 bases at J, with 9 bases in the middle. Germline V gene data show CDR1 as LGHNA and CDR2 as YSLEER. CDR3 length equals 13 residues. The chain's CDR3 is CASSRGLHTEAFF. The CDR3 nucleotides are TGCGCCAGCAGCCGAGGGTTACACACTGAAGCTTTCTTT.

This rearrangement joins TRBV6-5 to TRBJ2-3, with a possible D match to TRBD1 (5 bases). The V end lost 0 bases, the J end lost 0 bases, and 16 bases lay between the germline ends. The length of the CDR3 is 18 residues. CDR1 and CDR2 from the germline V gene are MNHEY and SVGAGI. In nucleotides, the CDR3 is TGTGCCAGCAGTTACTCTAGGGGAAGGGCCACGAGCACAGATACGCAGTATTTT. Its translation is CASSYSRGRATSTDTQYF.

The chain links TRBV12-3 or TRBV12-4 to TRBJ2-3, with D unresolved. Trimming removed 3 bases from V and 0 bases from J, with 10 bases in between. This CDR3 contains 15 residues. As DNA, the CDR3 is TGTGCCAGCAGTTTTTACCAGGTTAGCACAGATACGCAGTATTTT. It specifies CASSFYQVSTDTQYF.

This clonotype has only a few counts. J is TRBJ2-3 and V is TRBV21-1. TRBV21-1 represents a pseudogene. The CDR3 extends over 14 amino acids. The CDR3 spells CASSKVWGSDTQYF. CDR3 in DNA: TGTGCCAGCAGCAAGGTGTGGGGTTCAGATACGCAGTATTTT.

A word on this clonotype: A much bigger clone sits one base away, suggesting this may be a read error. The rearrangement uses TRBV6-6 and TRBJ2-7; 11 positions agree with TRBD2. Losses at the gene ends were 4 bases for V and 7 bases for J; bases not matched to a gene: 15. The V gene's germline CDR1 is MNHNY and CDR2 SVGAGI (reference sequence). CDR3 length: 17 amino acids. The CDR3 loop reads CASSSRLAGRSYNEQYF. As DNA, the CDR3 is TGTGCCAGCAGTTCCCGACTAGCGGGGCGCTCCTACAATGAGCAGTACTTC.